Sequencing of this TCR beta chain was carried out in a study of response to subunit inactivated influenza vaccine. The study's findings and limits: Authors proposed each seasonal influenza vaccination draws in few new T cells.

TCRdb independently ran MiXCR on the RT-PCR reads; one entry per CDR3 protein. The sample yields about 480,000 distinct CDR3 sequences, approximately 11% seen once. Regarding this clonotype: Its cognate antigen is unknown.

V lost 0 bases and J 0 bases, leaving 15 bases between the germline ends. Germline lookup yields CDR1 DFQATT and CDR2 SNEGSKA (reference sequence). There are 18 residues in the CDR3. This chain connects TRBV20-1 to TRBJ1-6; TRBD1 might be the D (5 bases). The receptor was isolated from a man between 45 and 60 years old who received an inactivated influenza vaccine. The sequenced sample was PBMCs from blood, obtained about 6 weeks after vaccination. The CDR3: CSAREDMRTSSYNSPLHF. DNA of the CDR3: TGCAGTGCTAGAGAGGACATGAGAACCAGCTCCTATAATTCACCCCTCCACTTT.